At least ten counts were recorded for the clone carrying this T cell receptor (beta chain). Its antigen is currently unknown. One entry per CDR3 protein results from TCRdb running MiXCR on the RT-PCR reads. The data contain about 800,000 distinct CDR3 sequences, over 20% of them singletons. This sample was included in a study of response to subunit inactivated influenza vaccine. J was trimmed by 4 bases and V by 6 bases; bases with no gene match: 15. CDR1 and CDR2 from the germline V gene are MNHNS and SASEGT. This CDR3 is built from 18 residues. Overall study results and limits: Few additional T cells are recruited per seasonal influenza vaccination, authors suggested.

This TCR derives from a man aged 50-59 years who received an inactivated influenza vaccine. This sample comprised PBMCs from blood, obtained roughly 5 days after vaccination. The chain has TRBV6-1 and TRBJ2-1; 10 positions match TRBD2. This CDR3 is CASSPRPRLLAGYNEQFF. As DNA, the CDR3 is TGTGCCAGCAGCCCCCGCCCCCGCCTACTAGCGGGATACAATGAGCAGTTCTTC.